Below, 15 T cell receptor beta chains from the same sample are listed, as sequenced in a study of technical replicates of blood from a few donors. Profiling relied on immunoSEQ multiplex PCR, and the TCRdb table lists in-frame clones only, not all of them. The data show tens of thousands of clones, 80% to 95% seen once. Material for sequencing was PBMCs. The receptors shown here come from a human donor in good health. Some clones in this sample may be carry-over from other donors' samples.

This clone was detected a few times. The chain has TRBV7-6 and TRBJ2-7; 10 bases line up with TRBD2. The CDR3 is 12 amino acids. Germline trimming cut 4 bases from V and 12 bases from J; bases unmatched to any gene: 6. Germline values: CDR1 SGHVS, CDR2 FNYEAQ. The CDR3 sequence: CASSSRSGRAYF. In nucleotides, the CDR3 is TGTGCCAGCAGCTCCAGAAGCGGGAGGGCGTACTTC.

This clone was recorded only once. The chain has TRBV4-1 and TRBJ1-4; TRBD1 matches 9 bases. The trim removed 1 base at V and 5 bases at J, leaving 5 bases unmatched. Germline CDR1 reads MGHRA; CDR2 reads YSYEKL. This CDR3 has 16 residues. CDR3 residues: CASSQVGDRVNEKLFF. The CDR3 DNA sequence: TGCGCCAGCAGCCAAGTCGGGGACAGGGTGAATGAAAAACTGTTTTTT.

V gene TRBV6-6 combines with J gene TRBJ2-2; TRBD1 matches at 10 bases. With 8 bases clipped from V and 4 bases from J, the junction kept 1 base outside the gene matches. Germline lookup yields CDR1 MNHNY and CDR2 SVGAGI (reference sequence). The CDR3 is 13 residues long. CDR3 sequence (DNA): TGTGCCAGCCGGACAGGGGGCACCGGGGAGCTGTTTTTT. Its translation is CASRTGGTGELFF.

The DNA for the CDR3 is TGTGCCAGCAGCTCGACTAGCGGAAAAGCGTACGAGCAGTACTTC. Its protein product is CASSSTSGKAYEQYF. V gene TRBV7-2 combines with J gene TRBJ2-7; 9 bases align to TRBD2. Trimming cost V 4 bases and J 4 bases; bases outside gene matches: 8. The CDR3 length is 15 residues. CDR1 is SGHTA and CDR2 is FQGNSA in the germline V gene. The whole variable domain, remainder taken from reference TRBV7-2 and TRBJ2-7, is GAGVSQSPSNKVTEKGKDVELRCDPISGHTALYWYRQSLGQGLEFLIYFQGNSAPDKSGLPSDRFSAERTGGSVSTLTIQRTQQEDSAVYLCASSSTSGKAYEQYFGPGTRLTVT.

J is TRBJ2-7 and V is TRBV7-9; tentative D call: TRBD2 (6 bases). Germline CDR1 and CDR2: SEHNR and FQNEAQ (reference sequence). V shed 5 bases and J shed 7 bases, with 27 bases lying between them. CDR3 length equals 17 residues. The DNA of the CDR3 is TGTGCCAGCAGCATACAAAGTCCGGGACTGGGAGCTAGGGAGCAGTACTTC. As protein: CASSIQSPGLGAREQYF.

The chain employs TRBV6-5 and TRBJ2-7; D is perhaps TRBD1 (6 bases). V shed 7 bases and J shed 2 bases, with 12 bases lying between them. The germline V gene encodes CDR1 MNHEY and CDR2 SVGAGI. The CDR3 covers 13 residues. The CDR3 here is CASKNTGTYEQYF. The CDR3 nucleotides are TGTGCCAGCAAGAATACAGGGACCTACGAGCAGTACTTC.

This rearrangement joins TRBV6-4 to TRBJ2-3; D is perhaps TRBD2 (6 bases). Germline CDR1 and CDR2: MRHNA and SNTAGT. This CDR3 is built from 14 residues. V lost 8 bases to trimming and J lost 4 bases, with 16 bases between them. CDR3 sequence reads: CASSTVGGADTQYF. Written as DNA, the CDR3 is TGTGCCAGCTCTACGGTTGGCGGGGCAGATACGCAGTATTTT.

This chain connects TRBV6-5 to TRBJ2-7; the match to TRBD1 covers 8 bases. V lost 0 bases, J lost 2 bases, and 3 bases stayed unmatched. The CDR3 runs 15 residues. Per the germline V gene, CDR1 is MNHEY and CDR2 is SVGAGI. The CDR3 sequence is CASSYSRTGTYEQYF. The CDR3 bases are TGTGCCAGCAGTTACTCTAGGACAGGGACCTACGAGCAGTACTTC.

Written as DNA, the CDR3 is TGTGCCAGCAGTGACGGACTAGCGGTCGGGGAGCTGTTTTTT. The encoded protein is CASSDGLAVGELFF. The chain employs TRBV6-1 and TRBJ2-2; 10 nucleotides line up with TRBD2. Germline V gene data show CDR1 as MNHNS and CDR2 as SASEGT. This CDR3 has 14 residues. V gave up 3 bases and J gave up 7 bases; unmatched junction bases: 2.

A single count supports this clone. V and J are TRBV28 and TRBJ1-2, with a weak D call TRBD1 (6 bases). The germline V and J ends were trimmed by 2 bases and 4 bases, with 17 bases remaining between them. This CDR3 region has 16 residues. CDR1 is MDHEN, CDR2 SYDVKM, per germline. The CDR3 reads CASSLPATGFRYGYTF. For the CDR3, the DNA is TGTGCCAGCAGTTTACCCGCGACAGGTTTTCGCTATGGCTACACCTTC.

The chain joins TRBV19 to TRBJ2-3, with D perhaps TRBD2 (5 bases). Trimming left V 10 bases short and J 0 bases short, with 14 bases between. The CDR3 totals 14 residues. The germline V gene has CDR1 LNHDA and CDR2 SQIVND (reference sequence). The CDR3 reads CATREGPSTDTQYF. The DNA for the CDR3 is TGTGCCACCAGAGAGGGTCCTAGCACAGATACGCAGTATTTT.

This chain connects TRBV25-1 to TRBJ1-3, with 8 bases that match TRBD1. The V gene's germline CDR1 is MGHDK and CDR2 SYGVNS. This CDR3 comprises 15 residues. Unmatched junction bases numbered 3, after V lost 5 bases and J lost 0 bases. CDR3 nucleotide sequence: TGTGCCAGCAGTTGGGGACAGGCCTCTGGAAACACCATATATTTT. It is translated as CASSWGQASGNTIYF. Filled out from reference TRBV25-1 and TRBJ1-3, the complete variable domain reads EADIYQTPRYLVIGTGKKITLECSQTMGHDKMYWYQQDPGMELHLIHYSYGVNSTEKGDLSSESTVSRIRTEHFPLTLESARPSHTSQYLCASSWGQASGNTIYFGEGSWLTVV.

This clone was detected only once. The chain employs TRBV6-5 and TRBJ2-7, with 8 bases identical to TRBD1. The CDR3 has 13 amino acids. Germline CDR1 is MNHEY and CDR2 is SVGAGI. V was clipped by 10 bases and J by 1 base; unmatched bases: 6. The CDR3 sequence is CATLDRESYEQYF. The CDR3 bases are TGTGCCACCCTGGACAGGGAATCCTACGAGCAGTACTTC.

The chain uses TRBV18 and TRBJ2-1; 8 bases align to TRBD2. CDR1 and CDR2 (germline): KGHSH, LQKENI. The V segment lost 3 bases and the J segment 7 bases; nucleotides outside the gene matches: 8. The CDR3 contains 15 residues. CDR3 region: CASSPQTGGRNEQFF. CDR3 DNA: TGTGCCAGCTCACCGCAAACGGGGGGGCGGAATGAGCAGTTCTTC. The complete variable domain, with remaining parts taken from reference TRBV18 and TRBJ2-1, reads NAGVMQNPRHLVRRRGQEARLRCSPMKGHSHVYWYRQLPEEGLKFMVYLQKENIIDESGMPKERFSAEFPKEGPSILRIQQVVRGDSAAYFCASSPQTGGRNEQFFGPGTRLTVL.

This sequence joins TRBV28 and TRBJ2-7, with D unresolved. V lost 6 bases, J lost 0 bases, and 9 bases lay in between. Germline CDR1 is MDHEN and CDR2 is SYDVKM. The length of the CDR3 is 13 residues. CDR3 sequence (DNA): TGTGCCAGCAGGTCACCTACCTCCTACGAGCAGTACTTC. Translated, it gives CASRSPTSYEQYF.